One sample yielded the 14 T cell receptor beta chains listed below, sequenced in a study of control samples from healthy donors and cancer patients. Data came from immunoSEQ multiplex PCR; TCRdb stores just in-frame clones and leaves some out. This sample yields about 180,000 clones, of which approximately 90% are seen a single time; approximately 1.4% belongs to the top ten. What was sequenced was blood. The receptors were gathered from a young man in good health.

The J gene is TRBJ2-7, the V gene TRBV7-9; D gene ambiguous. The V end was cut by 4 bases, the J end by 5 bases, with 6 bases between. This CDR3 has 11 residues. The germline CDR1 and CDR2 sequences are SEHNR and FQNEAQ (reference sequence). The CDR3 protein is CASSSVNEQYF. DNA for the CDR3: TGTGCCAGCAGCTCAGTTAACGAGCAGTACTTC. The complete variable domain, with remaining parts taken from reference TRBV7-9 and TRBJ2-7, reads DTGVSQNPRHKITKRGQNVTFRCDPISEHNRLYWYRQTLGQGPEFLTYFQNEAQLEKSRLLSDRFSAERPKGSFSTLEIQRTEQGDSAMYLCASSSVNEQYFGPGTRLTVT.

The chain is built from TRBV20-1 and TRBJ2-5; D uncertain. Germline assignment: CDR1 DFQATT and CDR2 SNEGSKA (reference sequence). V dropped 5 bases and J dropped 2 bases, with 6 bases sitting between them. The CDR3 has 11 residues. The CDR3 protein is CSAPLQETQYF. DNA for the CDR3: TGCAGTGCTCCCTTACAAGAGACCCAGTACTTC.

The chain joins TRBV28 to TRBJ2-7; 9 bases fit TRBD2. Germline values: CDR1 MDHEN, CDR2 SYDVKM. This CDR3 region has 15 residues. The junction had 7 bases not matched to a gene; V was cut back by 5 bases and J by 2 bases. The CDR3 sequence is CASSVPGLAPYEQYF. The CDR3 DNA reads as TGTGCCAGCAGTGTCCCGGGACTAGCCCCCTACGAGCAGTACTTC. Complete variable domain (other parts from reference TRBV28 and TRBJ2-7): DVKVTQSSRYLVKRTGEKVFLECVQDMDHENMFWYRQDPGLGLRLIYFSYDVKMKEKGDIPEGYSVSREKKERFSLILESASTNQTSMYLCASSVPGLAPYEQYFGPGTRLTVT.

The V and J genes are TRBV19 and TRBJ2-3; TRBD1 matches at 8 bases. Germline assignment: CDR1 LNHDA and CDR2 SQIVND (reference sequence). V shed 3 bases, J shed 2 bases, and the junction held 4 bases outside the gene matches. The CDR3 is 15 residues long. CDR3 in amino acids: CASSMTGDNTDTQYF. The DNA for the CDR3 is TGTGCCAGTAGTATGACAGGGGATAACACAGATACGCAGTATTTT.

This clone came up once. This chain joins TRBV11-2 and TRBJ2-5; TRBD1 agrees at 8 bases. The junction had 4 bases not matched to a gene; V was cut back by 3 bases and J by 4 bases. CDR3 length: 14 amino acids. Germline V gene data show CDR1 as SGHAT and CDR2 as FQNNGV. The CDR3 nucleotides read TGTGCCAGCAGCTTGGACAGGGTGGCAGAGACCCAGTACTTC. This translates into CASSLDRVAETQYF.

The chain links TRBV3-1 (or the pseudogene TRBV3-2) to TRBJ2-4; perhaps TRBD2 as D (5 bases). The CDR3 runs to 15 residues. Germline CDR1 and CDR2: LGHDT and YNNKEL (reference sequence). The V gene lost 4 bases and the J gene lost 1 base, with 11 bases spanning the gap. The CDR3 sequence is CASSPSGSAKNIQYF. The CDR3 DNA sequence: TGTGCCAGCAGCCCTTCGGGGAGCGCCAAAAACATTCAGTACTTC.

This chain connects TRBV5-1 to TRBJ1-6; D is unclear. Trimming took 7 bases from V and 8 from J, leaving 13 bases between them. In germline, CDR1 is SGHRS, CDR2 YFSETQ. The CDR3 has 13 amino acids. Here the CDR3 DNA reads TGCGCCAGCGCACCTCTATCAGATTCACCCCTCCACTTT. Its protein product is CASAPLSDSPLHF.

The chain joins TRBV6-2 or TRBV6-3 to TRBJ2-2; 7 bases line up with TRBD2. CDR1 and CDR2 (germline): MNHEY, SVGEGT. The CDR3 runs 17 residues. V shed 5 bases, J shed 4 bases, and the junction held 13 bases outside the gene matches. The CDR3, as DNA: TGTGCCAGCAGTAAACCGCCGGGACTACGAGGCACCGGGGAGCTGTTTTTT. It specifies CASSKPPGLRGTGELFF.

The V and J genes are TRBV11-2 and TRBJ2-7, with 8 bases fitting TRBD2. J gave up 3 bases and V 5 bases, and 6 bases lay outside the gene matches. CDR1 and CDR2 from the germline V gene are SGHAT and FQNNGV. The CDR3 consists of 14 residues. This CDR3 reads CASSRGGTSYEQYF. In nucleotides, the CDR3 is TGTGCCAGCAGCCGGGGGGGCACCAGCTACGAGCAGTACTTC.

This chain uses TRBV5-1 with TRBJ2-3; D ambiguous. Per the germline V gene, CDR1 is SGHRS and CDR2 is YFSETQ. Trimming stripped 0 bases from V and 2 bases from J, with 7 bases between. The CDR3 contains 14 residues. Here the CDR3 reads CASSLGATTDTQYF. In DNA, the CDR3 is TGCGCCAGCAGCTTGGGTGCTACCACAGATACGCAGTATTTT.

The chain carries TRBV27 and TRBJ2-7; 9 bases map to TRBD2. This CDR3 has 15 residues. After removal of 3 bases from V and 2 bases from J, the junction contained 5 bases not matched to a gene. Germline V lookup: CDR1 MNHEY, CDR2 SMNVEV (reference sequence). In DNA, the CDR3 is TGTGCCAGCAGTTTGAGACTAGCGGCCCCCTACGAGCAGTACTTC. Amino acid sequence: CASSLRLAAPYEQYF.

The chain joins TRBV5-8 to TRBJ2-1; tentatively, D is TRBD1 (5 bases). The CDR3 extends over 13 amino acids. With 9 bases removed from V and 7 bases from J, the gap between germline ends came to 17 bases. Germline lookup yields CDR1 SGHTS and CDR2 YDEGEE. The CDR3 protein is CATFDRFGNEQFF. DNA for the CDR3: TGTGCCACCTTTGACAGATTCGGGAATGAGCAGTTCTTC.

This clone was counted once. CDR3 in amino acids: CASSRPGEGYEQYF. CDR3 coding DNA: TGTGCCAGCTCACGTCCGGGGGAGGGCTACGAGCAGTACTTC. V is TRBV18 and J is TRBJ2-7; the match to TRBD2 covers 7 bases. This CDR3 contains 14 residues. Germline CDR1 reads KGHSH; CDR2 reads LQKENI. Trimming took 4 bases from V and 3 from J; bases not matched to a gene: 6.

DNA of the CDR3: TGTGCCAGCAGCTCGGCAGGGCCTTATGAAAAACTGTTTTTT. Translation: CASSSAGPYEKLFF. The chain employs TRBV6-6 and TRBJ1-4; D is possibly TRBD1 (5 bases). This CDR3 has 14 amino acids. CDR1 and CDR2 from the germline V gene are MNHNY and SVGAGI (reference sequence). Trimming left V 6 bases short and J 6 bases short, with 14 bases between.